Here is one T cell receptor (beta chain) with its context. The TCR beta CDR3 regions underwent amplification using RNA transcripts as the source. Carried out on the TCR CDR3, a first-round RT-PCR used the HTBI primer set. TCRdb re-called the multiplex PCR reads through MiXCR, storing one row per CDR3 protein. This repertoire shows about 210,000 distinct CDR3 sequences, roughly a sixth found once; its top ten account for 50%. This sample was taken from a study of T cells in Graves' hyperthyroidism and ophthalmopathy. Cells are PBMCs isolated from about 10 ml of fresh blood. Trimming took off 1 base at V and 3 bases at J, with 10 bases between the two ends. This CDR3 contains 15 residues. The germline V gene encodes CDR1 LGHNA and CDR2 YNFKEQ.

This sequence joins TRBV4-2 and TRBJ2-1, with a possible D match to TRBD2 (6 bases). Input material: blood. The receptor's source is a man aged 45-65 years with Graves' hyperthyroidism. The CDR3 loop is CASSQGRLDYNEQFF. CDR3 sequence (DNA): TGTGCCAGCAGCCAAGGCCGACTAGACTACAATGAGCAGTTCTTC.